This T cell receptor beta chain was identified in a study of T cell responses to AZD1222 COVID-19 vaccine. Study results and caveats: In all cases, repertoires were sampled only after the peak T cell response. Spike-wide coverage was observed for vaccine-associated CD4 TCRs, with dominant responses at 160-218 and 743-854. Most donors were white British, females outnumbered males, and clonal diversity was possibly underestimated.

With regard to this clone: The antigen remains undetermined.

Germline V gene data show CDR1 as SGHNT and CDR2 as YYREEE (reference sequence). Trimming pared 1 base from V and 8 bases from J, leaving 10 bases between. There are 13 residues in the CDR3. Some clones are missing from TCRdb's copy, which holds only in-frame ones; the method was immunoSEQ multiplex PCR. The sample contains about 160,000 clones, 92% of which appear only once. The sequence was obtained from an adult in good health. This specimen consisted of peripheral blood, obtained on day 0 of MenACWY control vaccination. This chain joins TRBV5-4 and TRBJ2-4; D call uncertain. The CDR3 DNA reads TGTGCCAGCAGCTTGTATGGGGAATACATTCAGTACTTC. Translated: CASSLYGEYIQYF.